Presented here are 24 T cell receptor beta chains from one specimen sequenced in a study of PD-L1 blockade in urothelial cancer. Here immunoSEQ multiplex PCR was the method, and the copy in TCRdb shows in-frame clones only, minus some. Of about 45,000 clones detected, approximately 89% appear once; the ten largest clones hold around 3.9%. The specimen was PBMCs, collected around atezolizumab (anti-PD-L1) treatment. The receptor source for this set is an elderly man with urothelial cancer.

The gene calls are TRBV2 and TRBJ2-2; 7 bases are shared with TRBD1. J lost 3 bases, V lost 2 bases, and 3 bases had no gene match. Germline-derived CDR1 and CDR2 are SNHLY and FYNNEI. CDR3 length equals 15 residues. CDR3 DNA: TGTGCCAGCAGTGAAACAGGGGCAGACACCGGGGAGCTGTTTTTT. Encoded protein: CASSETGADTGELFF.

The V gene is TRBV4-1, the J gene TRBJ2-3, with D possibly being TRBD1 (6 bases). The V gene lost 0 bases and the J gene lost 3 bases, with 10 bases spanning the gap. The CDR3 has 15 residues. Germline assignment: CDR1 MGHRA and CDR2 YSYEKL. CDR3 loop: CASSQDGRGTDTQYF. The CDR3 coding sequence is TGCGCCAGCAGCCAAGACGGCAGGGGAACAGATACGCAGTATTTT.

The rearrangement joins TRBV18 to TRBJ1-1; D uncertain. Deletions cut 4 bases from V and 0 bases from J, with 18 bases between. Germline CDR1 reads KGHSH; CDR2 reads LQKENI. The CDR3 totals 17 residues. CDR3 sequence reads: CASSQINRPAVNTEAFF. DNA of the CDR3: TGTGCCAGCTCACAAATAAACAGACCGGCCGTGAACACTGAAGCTTTCTTT.

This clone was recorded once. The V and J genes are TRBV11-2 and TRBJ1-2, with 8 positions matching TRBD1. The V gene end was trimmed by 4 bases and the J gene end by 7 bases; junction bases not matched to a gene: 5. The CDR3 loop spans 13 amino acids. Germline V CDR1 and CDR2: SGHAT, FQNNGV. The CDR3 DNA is TGTGCCAGCAGCTCATCAACAGGGGGTGGCTACACCTTC. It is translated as CASSSSTGGGYTF.

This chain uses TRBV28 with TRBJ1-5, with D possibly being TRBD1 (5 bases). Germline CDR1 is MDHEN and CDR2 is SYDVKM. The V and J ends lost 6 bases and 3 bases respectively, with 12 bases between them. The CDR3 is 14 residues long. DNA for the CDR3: TGTGCCAGCAGCTGGACAAGCCTCAATCAGCCCCAGCATTTT. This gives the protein CASSWTSLNQPQHF.

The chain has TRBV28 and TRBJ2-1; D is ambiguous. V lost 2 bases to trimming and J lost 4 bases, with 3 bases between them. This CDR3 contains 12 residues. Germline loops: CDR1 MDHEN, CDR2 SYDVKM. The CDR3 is CASSLEYNEQFF. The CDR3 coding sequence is TGTGCCAGCAGTTTAGAGTACAATGAGCAGTTCTTC.

The CDR3 DNA sequence: TGTGCCAGCAGTTTACAGGCGAACTATGGCTACACCTTC. The encoded protein is CASSLQANYGYTF. The chain carries TRBV27 and TRBJ1-2; D ambiguous. Germline lookup yields CDR1 MNHEY and CDR2 SMNVEV (reference sequence). V gave up 2 bases and J gave up 2 bases, with 6 bases separating them. The CDR3 sequence is 13 residues long.

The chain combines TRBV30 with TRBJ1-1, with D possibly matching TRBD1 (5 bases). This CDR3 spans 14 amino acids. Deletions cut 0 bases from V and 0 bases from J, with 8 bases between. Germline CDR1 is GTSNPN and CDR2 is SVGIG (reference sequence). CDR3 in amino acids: CAWSVGALNTEAFF. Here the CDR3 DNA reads TGTGCCTGGAGTGTAGGGGCGTTGAACACTGAAGCTTTCTTT.

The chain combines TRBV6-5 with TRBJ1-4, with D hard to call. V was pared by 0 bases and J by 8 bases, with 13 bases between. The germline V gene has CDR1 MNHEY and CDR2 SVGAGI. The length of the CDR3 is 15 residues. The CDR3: CASSYSTGSREKLFF. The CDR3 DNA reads TGTGCCAGCAGTTACTCGACCGGGAGCAGGGAAAAACTGTTTTTT.

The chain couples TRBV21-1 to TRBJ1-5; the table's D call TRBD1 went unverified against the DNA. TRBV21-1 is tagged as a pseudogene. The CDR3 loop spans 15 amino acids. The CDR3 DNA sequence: TGTGCCAGCAGCCCAATTGACAGGATTAATCAGCCCCAGCATTTT. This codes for CASSPIDRINQPQHF.

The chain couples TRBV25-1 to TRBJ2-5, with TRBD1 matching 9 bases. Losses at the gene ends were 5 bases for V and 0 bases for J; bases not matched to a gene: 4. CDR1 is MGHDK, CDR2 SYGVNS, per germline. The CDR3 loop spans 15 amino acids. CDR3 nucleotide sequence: TGTGCCAGCAGTTTCGGACAGGGGTACCAAGAGACCCAGTACTTC. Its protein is CASSFGQGYQETQYF.

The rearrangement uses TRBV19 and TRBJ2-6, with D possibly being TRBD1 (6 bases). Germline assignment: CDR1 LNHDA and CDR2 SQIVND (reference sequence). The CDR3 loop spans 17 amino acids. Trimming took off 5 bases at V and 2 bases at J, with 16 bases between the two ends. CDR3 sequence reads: CASSQRWAGAGANVLTF. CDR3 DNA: TGTGCCAGTAGTCAAAGGTGGGCAGGGGCTGGGGCCAACGTCCTGACTTTC. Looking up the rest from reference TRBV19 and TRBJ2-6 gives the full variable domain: DGGITQSPKYLFRKEGQNVTLSCEQNLNHDAMYWYRQDPGQGLRLIYYSQIVNDFQKGDIAEGYSVSREKKESFPLTVTSAQKNPTAFYLCASSQRWAGAGANVLTFGAGSRLTVL.

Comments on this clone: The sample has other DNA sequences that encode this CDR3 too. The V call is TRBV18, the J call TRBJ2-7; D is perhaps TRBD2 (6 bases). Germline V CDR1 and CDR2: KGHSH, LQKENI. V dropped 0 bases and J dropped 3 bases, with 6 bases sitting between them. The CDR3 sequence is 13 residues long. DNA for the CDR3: TGTGCCAGCTCACCACCCGGGGGCTACGAGCAGTACTTC. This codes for CASSPPGGYEQYF.

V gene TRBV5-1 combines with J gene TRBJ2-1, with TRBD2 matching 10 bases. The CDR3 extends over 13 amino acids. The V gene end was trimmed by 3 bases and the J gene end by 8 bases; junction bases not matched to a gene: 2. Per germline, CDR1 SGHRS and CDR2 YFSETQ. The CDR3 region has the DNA TGCGCCAGCAGCTCCGGGACTAGCGATGAGCAGTTCTTC. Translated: CASSSGTSDEQFF.

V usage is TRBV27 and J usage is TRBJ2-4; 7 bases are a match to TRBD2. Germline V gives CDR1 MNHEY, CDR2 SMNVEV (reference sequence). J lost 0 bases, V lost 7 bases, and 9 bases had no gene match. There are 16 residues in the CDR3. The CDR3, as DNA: TGTGCCAGCATCGGGAGGAATGCCCTAGCCAAAAACATTCAGTACTTC. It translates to CASIGRNALAKNIQYF.

The CDR3 loop reads CASSKGCGTGDHEQYF. CDR3 sequence (DNA): TGTGCCAGCAGCAAAGGTTGCGGGACAGGGGACCACGAGCAGTACTTC. The V gene is TRBV21-1, the J gene TRBJ2-7; TRBD1 reflects the table's D call only, with no check against the DNA. TRBV21-1 is reported as a pseudogene. The CDR3 totals 16 residues.

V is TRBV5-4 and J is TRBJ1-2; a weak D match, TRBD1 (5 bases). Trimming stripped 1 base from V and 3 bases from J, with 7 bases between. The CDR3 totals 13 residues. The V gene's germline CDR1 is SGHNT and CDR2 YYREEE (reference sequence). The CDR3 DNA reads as TGTGCCAGCAGCTTGCGCAGGGACTATGGCTACACCTTC. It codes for CASSLRRDYGYTF.

Here the CDR3 reads CASSLGQGSLYEQYF. CDR3 in DNA: TGTGCCAGCAGCTTGGGCCAGGGGTCCCTCTACGAGCAGTACTTC. The V gene is TRBV7-6, the J gene TRBJ2-7, with D perhaps TRBD1 (6 bases). The V end lost 3 bases, the J end lost 3 bases, and 15 bases lay between the germline ends. Germline V gives CDR1 SGHVS, CDR2 FNYEAQ. The CDR3 contains 15 residues.

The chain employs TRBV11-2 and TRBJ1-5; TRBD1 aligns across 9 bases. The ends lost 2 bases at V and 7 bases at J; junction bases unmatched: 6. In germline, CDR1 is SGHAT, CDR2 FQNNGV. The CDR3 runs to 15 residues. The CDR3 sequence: CASSLNTGGGQPQHF. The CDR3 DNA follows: TGTGCCAGCAGCTTAAACACAGGGGGCGGCCAGCCCCAGCATTTT. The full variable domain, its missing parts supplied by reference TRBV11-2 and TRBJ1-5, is EAGVAQSPRYKIIEKRQSVAFWCNPISGHATLYWYQQILGQGPKLLIQFQNNGVVDDSQLPKDRFSAERLKGVDSTLKIQPAKLEDSAVYLCASSLNTGGGQPQHFGDGTRLSIL.

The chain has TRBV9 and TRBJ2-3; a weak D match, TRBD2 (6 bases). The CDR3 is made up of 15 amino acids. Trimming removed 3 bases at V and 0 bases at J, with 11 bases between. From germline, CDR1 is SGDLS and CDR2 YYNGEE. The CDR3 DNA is TGTGCCAGCAGCGATGCGGGACGAAGCACAGATACGCAGTATTTT. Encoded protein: CASSDAGRSTDTQYF.

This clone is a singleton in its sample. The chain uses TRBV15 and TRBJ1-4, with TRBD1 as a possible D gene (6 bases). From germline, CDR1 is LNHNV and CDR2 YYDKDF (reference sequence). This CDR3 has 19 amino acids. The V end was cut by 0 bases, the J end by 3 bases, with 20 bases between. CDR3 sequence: CATSRDWADRSLPNEKLFF. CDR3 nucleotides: TGTGCCACCAGCAGAGATTGGGCCGACAGGTCCCTTCCTAATGAAAAACTGTTTTTT.

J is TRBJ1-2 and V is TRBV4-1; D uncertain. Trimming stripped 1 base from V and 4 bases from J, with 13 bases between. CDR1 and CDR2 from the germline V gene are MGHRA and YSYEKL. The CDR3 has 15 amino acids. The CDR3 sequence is CASSQVLLVRYGYTF. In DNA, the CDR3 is TGCGCCAGCAGCCAAGTACTTCTAGTCCGCTATGGCTACACCTTC.

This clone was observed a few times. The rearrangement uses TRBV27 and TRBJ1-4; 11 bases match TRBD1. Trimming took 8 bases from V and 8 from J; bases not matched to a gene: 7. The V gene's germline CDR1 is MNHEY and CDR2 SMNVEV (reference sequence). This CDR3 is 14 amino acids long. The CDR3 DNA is TGTGCCAGCCGAGGGACAGGGGGACAAGAAAAACTGTTTTTT. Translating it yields CASRGTGGQEKLFF.

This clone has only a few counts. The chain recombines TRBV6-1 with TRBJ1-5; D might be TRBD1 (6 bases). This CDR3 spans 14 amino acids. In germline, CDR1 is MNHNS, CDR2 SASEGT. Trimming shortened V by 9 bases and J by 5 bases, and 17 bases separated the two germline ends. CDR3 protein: CARKPQGYHQPQHF. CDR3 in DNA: TGTGCCAGGAAACCACAGGGCTATCATCAGCCCCAGCATTTT.